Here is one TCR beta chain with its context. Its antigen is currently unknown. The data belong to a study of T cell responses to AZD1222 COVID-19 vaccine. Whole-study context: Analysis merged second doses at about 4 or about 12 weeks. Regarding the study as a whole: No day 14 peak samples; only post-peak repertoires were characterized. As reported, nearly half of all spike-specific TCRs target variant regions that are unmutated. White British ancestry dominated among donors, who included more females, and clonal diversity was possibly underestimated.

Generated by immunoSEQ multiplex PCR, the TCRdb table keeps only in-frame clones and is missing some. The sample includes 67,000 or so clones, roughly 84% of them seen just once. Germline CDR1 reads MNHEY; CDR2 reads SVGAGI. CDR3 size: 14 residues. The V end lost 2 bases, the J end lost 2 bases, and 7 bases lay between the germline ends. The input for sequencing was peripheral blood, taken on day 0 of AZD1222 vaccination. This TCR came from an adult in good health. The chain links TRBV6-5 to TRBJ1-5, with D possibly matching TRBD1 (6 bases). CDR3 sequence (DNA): TGTGCCAGCAGTTACGGGGGCGGCAATCAGCCCCAGCATTTT. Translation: CASSYGGGNQPQHF.